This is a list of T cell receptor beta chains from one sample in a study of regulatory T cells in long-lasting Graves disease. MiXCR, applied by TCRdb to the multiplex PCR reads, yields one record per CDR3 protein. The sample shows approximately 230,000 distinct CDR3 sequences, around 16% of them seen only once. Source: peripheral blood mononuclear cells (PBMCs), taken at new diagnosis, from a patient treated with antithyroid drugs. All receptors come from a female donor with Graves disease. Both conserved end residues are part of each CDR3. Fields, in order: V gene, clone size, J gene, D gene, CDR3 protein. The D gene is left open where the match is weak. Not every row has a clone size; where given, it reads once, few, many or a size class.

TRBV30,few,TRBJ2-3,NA,CAWSGTRGTQYF
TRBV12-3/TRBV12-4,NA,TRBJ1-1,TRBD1,CASSTGTGRGEAFF
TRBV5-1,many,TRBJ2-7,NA,CASSLGNRGGEQYF
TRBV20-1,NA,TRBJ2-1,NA,CSAREGREPYNEQFF
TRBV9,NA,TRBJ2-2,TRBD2,CASSVGLARTGELFF
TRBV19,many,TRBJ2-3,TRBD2,CASSPRTGGTDTQYF
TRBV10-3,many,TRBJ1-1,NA,CAISAQPSLTEAFF
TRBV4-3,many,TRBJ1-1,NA,CASSPQAGDGGFF
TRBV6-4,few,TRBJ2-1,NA,CASSDSVGLGDFDEQFF
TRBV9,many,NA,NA,CASSGRDFQETQYF
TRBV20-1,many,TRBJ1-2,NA,CSAKMGDGYTF
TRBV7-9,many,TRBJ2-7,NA,CASSSAYEQYF
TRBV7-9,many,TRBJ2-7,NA,CASSLAPTGPYEQYF
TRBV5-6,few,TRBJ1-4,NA,CASQTGPNEKLFF
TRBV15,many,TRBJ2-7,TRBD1,CATSRDLTGGEQYF
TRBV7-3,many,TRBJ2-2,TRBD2,CASSASGSPVAGELFF
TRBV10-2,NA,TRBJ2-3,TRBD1,CASSDDRETDTQYF
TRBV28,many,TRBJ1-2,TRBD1,CASSHRDRVNYGYTF
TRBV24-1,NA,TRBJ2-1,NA,CATSDATGYRARSYNEQFF
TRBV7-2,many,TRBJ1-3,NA,CASSLLQGNTIYF
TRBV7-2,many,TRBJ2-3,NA,CASSPTRITDTQYF
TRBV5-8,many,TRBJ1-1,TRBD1,CASSPDRVGLNTEAFF
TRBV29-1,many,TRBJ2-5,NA,CSVGQVGGVLETQYF
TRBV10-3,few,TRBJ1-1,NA,CAISGGGWDTEAFF
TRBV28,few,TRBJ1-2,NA,CASSLPGRGYTF
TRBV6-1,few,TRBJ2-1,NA,CASSPDPEDNEQFF
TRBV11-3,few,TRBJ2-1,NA,CASSSTRGGVEQFF
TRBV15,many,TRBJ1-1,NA,CATSTTTEAFF